The table lists the clone carrying this T cell receptor beta chain with a few counts. Its target is unknown. V lost 10 bases to trimming and J lost 8 bases; unmatched junction nucleotides: 8. The CDR3 consists of 13 residues. Per germline, CDR1 LNHDA and CDR2 SQIVND (reference sequence). The data are from a study of cytomegalovirus exposure and HLA in healthy donors. Whole-study context: About 85 million unique TCRs from HLA-typed donors were held in an early release of data.

Findings and limits, study-wide: Researchers reported in a later analysis that a missense DCLRE1C variant was tied to TCR beta V- and J-gene trimming. Apart from CMV serostatus, no immune exposure information was available.

The primer mix had 60 Vbeta and 13 Jbeta primers. Measured with immunoSEQ multiplex PCR; TCRdb has only the in-frame clones, and not every one. The sample includes about 130,000 clones, roughly 75% seen only once; the top ten take less than 6.5%. This chain uses TRBV19 with TRBJ1-4; 9 bases line up with TRBD1. Material for sequencing was PBMCs. The source of this sequence is a man between 25 and 39 years old in good health and CMV-seronegative. As DNA, the CDR3 is TGTGCCACATCCGGGACAGGGCAAGAAAAACTGTTTTTT. This translates into CATSGTGQEKLFF.